The 19 T cell receptor beta chains below were found in one sample sequenced in a study of blood T cell repertoires in COVID-19. Using immunoSEQ multiplex PCR, the repertoire was profiled, and TCRdb retains in-frame clones only, with some absent. The table has roughly 220,000 clones, 80% seen once. Source material: PBMCs or T cells enriched from blood (not recorded which). These receptors originate from a man aged 25 to 45 with acute COVID-19.

The chain recombines TRBV2 with TRBJ2-3; 10 positions agree with TRBD2. The V gene end was trimmed by 8 bases and the J gene end by 3 bases; junction bases not matched to a gene: 17. Germline V gene lookup returns CDR1 SNHLY and CDR2 FYNNEI. The CDR3 has 18 residues. CDR3 DNA sequence: TGTGCCAGCTATGGGAGAAGCGGGGGGGCAGGTGGGACAGATACGCAGTATTTT. It codes for CASYGRSGGAGGTDTQYF.

This chain uses TRBV12-5 with TRBJ2-3; D not resolved. The CDR3 covers 14 residues. V was shortened by 1 base and J by 6 bases, with 11 bases between the two germline ends. Germline CDR1 LGHNT, CDR2 FRNRAP. CDR3 in amino acids: CASGLGLQPDTQYF. CDR3 sequence (DNA): TGTGCTAGTGGTTTGGGACTGCAGCCGGATACGCAGTATTTT. The full variable domain, its missing parts supplied by reference TRBV12-5 and TRBJ2-3, is DARVTQTPRHKVTEMGQEVTMRCQPILGHNTVFWYRQTMMQGLELLAYFRNRAPLDDSGMPKDRFSAEMPDATLATLKIQPSEPRDSAVYFCASGLGLQPDTQYFGPGTRLTVL.

The rearrangement links TRBV19 to TRBJ2-3; 7 bases are shared with TRBD1. The germline V gene has CDR1 LNHDA and CDR2 SQIVND (reference sequence). V trimming: 5 bases; J trimming: 0 bases; junction bases outside the gene matches: 11. This CDR3 contains 17 residues. CDR3: CASSSTGAPLSTDTQYF. The CDR3 DNA is TGTGCCAGTAGTTCCACAGGGGCCCCACTTAGCACAGATACGCAGTATTTT.

This clone was counted a single time. The V and J genes are TRBV15 and TRBJ1-1; 10 nucleotides agree with TRBD1. CDR3 length: 14 residues. Trimming at V came to 3 bases and at J to 11 bases, leaving 9 bases not matched to a gene. Germline V gives CDR1 LNHNV, CDR2 YYDKDF (reference sequence). CDR3 DNA: TGTGCCACCAGCAGGGCCGGGACAGGGGTTATGGCTTTCTTT. Translation: CATSRAGTGVMAFF. The full variable domain, its missing parts supplied by reference TRBV15 and TRBJ1-1, is DAMVIQNPRYQVTQFGKPVTLSCSQTLNHNVMYWYQQKSSQAPKLLFHYYDKDFNNEADTPDNFQSRRPNTSFCFLDIRSPGLGDTAMYLCATSRAGTGVMAFFGQGTRLTVV.

The sample holds one count of this clone. The rearrangement joins TRBV12-3 or TRBV12-4 to TRBJ1-2; D is unresolved. The CDR3 length is 12 residues. V lost 3 bases to trimming and J lost 5 bases, with 7 bases between them. The DNA of the CDR3 is TGTGCCAGCAGTTTCGAGGCTTATGGCTACACCTTC. The encoded protein is CASSFEAYGYTF.

The chain carries TRBV27 and TRBJ2-7; 9 bases are a match to TRBD1. CDR1 MNHEY and CDR2 SMNVEV come from the germline V gene (reference sequence). V shed 6 bases and J 2 bases; nucleotides not matched to a gene: 5. The CDR3 runs to 14 residues. In nucleotides, the CDR3 is TGTGCCAGCAGGCCGGGACAGGGAACCTACGAGCAGTACTTC. Its translation is CASRPGQGTYEQYF.

CDR3 loop: CASGDRAPGNTIYF. The CDR3, as DNA: TGTGCCAGCGGGGACAGGGCCCCTGGAAACACCATATATTTT. The J gene is TRBJ1-3, the V gene TRBV2; the match to TRBD1 covers 9 bases. This CDR3 comprises 14 residues. CDR1 is SNHLY and CDR2 is FYNNEI in the germline V gene. Unmatched junction bases numbered 4, after V lost 8 bases and J lost 2 bases.

The rearrangement links TRBV12-3 or TRBV12-4 to TRBJ1-2; no clear D gene. CDR3 size: 13 residues. V shed 5 bases and J shed 4 bases, with 11 bases lying between them. The CDR3 DNA follows: TGTGCCAGCAGTGAGGGAGGCCCCTATGGCTACACCTTC. This sequence encodes CASSEGGPYGYTF.

The chain recombines TRBV11-1 with TRBJ2-3; unclear D gene. The length of the CDR3 is 15 residues. Deletions cut 5 bases from V and 1 base from J, with 13 bases between. Germline CDR1 is SGHAT and CDR2 is FQDESV (reference sequence). The CDR3 reads CASSRTIQGTDTQYF. DNA for the CDR3: TGTGCCAGCAGCCGAACAATTCAGGGCACAGATACGCAGTATTTT.

The genes are TRBV5-3 and TRBJ1-3; D gene uncertain. TRBV5-3 is classed as an ORF, of uncertain function. V was pared by 6 bases and J by 0 bases, with 13 bases between. The CDR3 sequence is 15 residues long. CDR3 amino acids: CARTLLGGSGNTIYF. Here the CDR3 DNA reads TGTGCCAGAACCCTTTTGGGAGGCTCTGGAAACACCATATATTTT.

The J gene is TRBJ2-3, the V gene TRBV9, with a weak D call TRBD1 (5 bases). The CDR3 contains 13 residues. Trimming shortened V by 4 bases and J by 3 bases, and 9 bases separated the two germline ends. Germline CDR1 is SGDLS and CDR2 is YYNGEE. The CDR3 DNA sequence: TGTGCCAGCAGCTATAGACAGACAGATACGCAGTATTTT. Encoded protein: CASSYRQTDTQYF.

This clone has just a few counts. The chain carries TRBV10-3 and TRBJ1-2, with 7 bases identical to TRBD1. Per germline, CDR1 ENHRY and CDR2 SYGVKD. V lost 0 bases, J lost 8 bases, and 12 bases stayed unmatched. The CDR3 spans 16 residues. The CDR3 region is CAISESEPQGNGGYTF. CDR3 DNA: TGTGCCATCAGTGAGTCGGAACCACAGGGGAACGGGGGCTACACCTTC.

The rearrangement joins TRBV5-5 to TRBJ2-3; 9 bases match TRBD1. J gave up 0 bases and V 5 bases, and 16 bases lay outside the gene matches. The germline CDR1 and CDR2 sequences are SGHKS and YYEKEE (reference sequence). The CDR3 is 19 residues long. CDR3: CASSFLTRDRVISTDTQYF. In DNA form, the CDR3 reads TGTGCCAGCAGTTTTCTCACCCGGGACAGGGTAATTAGCACAGATACGCAGTATTTT.

The V and J genes are TRBV28 and TRBJ2-7; no clear D gene. Germline V CDR1 and CDR2: MDHEN, SYDVKM. The CDR3 runs 11 residues. The germline V and J ends were trimmed by 5 bases and 4 bases, with 6 bases remaining between them. As DNA, the CDR3 is TGTGCCAGCAGTACAAAATACGAGCAGTACTTC. Amino acids: CASSTKYEQYF.

The chain joins TRBV2 to TRBJ2-1; TRBD2 might be the D (7 bases). V gave up 6 bases and J gave up 8 bases, with 23 bases separating them. The CDR3 contains 16 residues. Germline V CDR1 and CDR2: SNHLY, FYNNEI. The CDR3 nucleotides are TGTGCCAGCAGCCCCAATGTGGGGGGGGGCCTCGATGAGCAGTTCTTC. Amino acids: CASSPNVGGGLDEQFF.

The chain carries TRBV21-1 and TRBJ2-5; the table's D call of TRBD1 was not tested on the DNA. TRBV21-1 is labeled a pseudogene. The CDR3 is made up of 15 amino acids. CDR3 nucleotide sequence: TGTGCCAGCAGCAAAAATCCACAGTACCAAGAGACCCAGTACTTC. Amino acid sequence: CASSKNPQYQETQYF.

The chain employs TRBV30 and TRBJ2-1; TRBD1 agrees at 8 bases. Germline loops: CDR1 GTSNPN, CDR2 SVGIG (reference sequence). V shed 8 bases and J 0 bases; nucleotides not matched to a gene: 3. The CDR3 sequence is 13 residues long. The chain's CDR3 is CARTGLSYNEQFF. The CDR3 region has the DNA TGTGCCCGGACAGGGCTCTCCTACAATGAGCAGTTCTTC.

This rearrangement joins TRBV9 to TRBJ1-6; D remains ambiguous. The CDR3 has 15 amino acids. Germline-derived CDR1 and CDR2 are SGDLS and YYNGEE. Trimming shortened V by 3 bases and J by 4 bases, and 11 bases separated the two germline ends. CDR3 in DNA: TGTGCCAGCAGCGCCGTAACACAGTATAATTCACCCCTCCACTTT. This gives the protein CASSAVTQYNSPLHF.

This clone was picked up a small number of times. This chain links TRBV15 with TRBJ1-4; D remains ambiguous. The germline V and J ends were trimmed by 5 bases and 4 bases, with 14 bases remaining between them. This CDR3 spans 15 amino acids. The germline gives CDR1 LNHNV, CDR2 YYDKDF (reference sequence). The CDR3, as DNA: TGTGCCACCAGCGACCGGGGTAGCGGTAATGAAAAACTGTTTTTT. It encodes CATSDRGSGNEKLFF.